Following are 8 T cell receptor beta chains from one sample sequenced in a study of blood T cell repertoires in COVID-19. Measured with immunoSEQ multiplex PCR; TCRdb has only the in-frame clones, and not every one. The table records roughly 480,000 clones, 75% to 90% of them present only once. Input material: peripheral blood. Receptors originate from a man younger than 35 with COVID-19, enrolled during active disease.

The chain couples TRBV13 to TRBJ1-1; no clear D gene. CDR3 size: 15 residues. The V and J ends lost 5 bases and 2 bases respectively, with 15 bases between them. Per the germline V gene, CDR1 is PRHDT and CDR2 is FYEKMQ (reference sequence). CDR3 residues: CASSARYGGNTEAFF. The CDR3, as DNA: TGTGCCAGCAGCGCGCGGTATGGCGGAAACACTGAAGCTTTCTTT.

The J gene is TRBJ2-5, the V gene TRBV5-4; 14 bases are a match to TRBD2. CDR1 and CDR2 from the germline V gene are SGHNT and YYREEE (reference sequence). The CDR3 length is 17 residues. J lost 4 bases, V lost 4 bases, and 9 bases had no gene match. The CDR3 nucleotides read TGTGCCAGCAGCCGGGGGGGACTAGCGGGAGAACGAGAGACCCAGTACTTC. This codes for CASSRGGLAGERETQYF. Filled out from reference TRBV5-4 and TRBJ2-5, the complete variable domain reads ETGVTQSPTHLIKTRGQQVTLRCSSQSGHNTVSWYQQALGQGPQFIFQYYREEENGRGNFPPRFSGLQFPNYSSELNVNALELDDSALYLCASSRGGLAGERETQYFGPGTRLLVL.

The genes are TRBV13 and TRBJ2-2; D not certain. The V gene lost 1 base and the J gene lost 6 bases, with 9 bases spanning the gap. This CDR3 has 14 amino acids. Germline loops: CDR1 PRHDT, CDR2 FYEKMQ (reference sequence). CDR3 loop: CASSLDRVSGELFF. CDR3 nucleotides: TGTGCCAGCAGCTTAGATCGGGTTTCCGGGGAGCTGTTTTTT. Full variable domain (remainder filled in from reference TRBV13 and TRBJ2-2): AAGVIQSPRHLIKEKRETATLKCYPIPRHDTVYWYQQGPGQDPQFLISFYEKMQSDKGSIPDRFSAQQFSDYHSELNMSSLELGDSALYFCASSLDRVSGELFFGEGSRLTVL.

V usage is TRBV18 and J usage is TRBJ2-2; D is unclear. Trimming took off 2 bases at V and 0 bases at J, with 4 bases between the two ends. The CDR3 consists of 14 residues. Germline V gives CDR1 KGHSH, CDR2 LQKENI. CDR3 coding DNA: TGTGCCAGCTCACCAGTCGCGAACACCGGGGAGCTGTTTTTT. Its translation: CASSPVANTGELFF.

V usage is TRBV2 and J usage is TRBJ1-4; no reliable D call. In germline, CDR1 is SNHLY, CDR2 FYNNEI. The CDR3 has 14 amino acids. The V gene lost 9 bases and the J gene lost 0 bases, with 11 bases spanning the gap. Written as DNA, the CDR3 is TGTGCCAGTAGCCGACTGACAACTAATGAAAAACTGTTTTTT. Its translation: CASSRLTTNEKLFF.

The CDR3 sequence: CASSPPVSNQPQHF. The CDR3 DNA reads as TGTGCCAGCAGCCCTCCGGTTAGCAATCAGCCCCAGCATTTT. This sequence joins TRBV2 and TRBJ1-5; no firm D call. Germline values: CDR1 SNHLY, CDR2 FYNNEI. V gave up 6 bases and J gave up 0 bases, with 9 bases separating them. The CDR3 loop spans 14 amino acids.

V and J are TRBV6-5 and TRBJ1-2, with D unclear. Germline V gene sequence: CDR1 MNHEY, CDR2 SVGAGI. The germline V and J ends were trimmed by 5 bases and 6 bases, with 13 bases remaining between them. This CDR3 is 13 amino acids long. CDR3 bases: TGTGCCAGCAGTCAGGACTCTTTAAATGGCTACACCTTC. Protein: CASSQDSLNGYTF.

The CDR3 nucleotides read TGTGCCAGCAGCAAAAGGGACTGTAACACCGGGGAGCTGTTTTTT. The encoded protein is CASSKRDCNTGELFF. The chain links TRBV21-1 to TRBJ2-2; the table's D call TRBD2 went unverified against the DNA. TRBV21-1 is shown as a pseudogene. The CDR3 spans 15 residues.